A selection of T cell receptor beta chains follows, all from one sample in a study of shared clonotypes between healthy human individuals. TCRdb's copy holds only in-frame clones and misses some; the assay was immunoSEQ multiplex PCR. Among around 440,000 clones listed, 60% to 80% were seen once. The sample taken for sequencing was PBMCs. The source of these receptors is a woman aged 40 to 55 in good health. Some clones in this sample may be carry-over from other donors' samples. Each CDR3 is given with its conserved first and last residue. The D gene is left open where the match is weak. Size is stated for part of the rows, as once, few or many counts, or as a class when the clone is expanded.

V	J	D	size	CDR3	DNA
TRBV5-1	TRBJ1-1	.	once	CASSSRTENTEAFF	TGCGCCAGCAGCTCTCGGACAGAGAACACTGAAGCTTTCTTT
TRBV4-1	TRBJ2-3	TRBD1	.	CASSQPLQGAVDTQYF	TGCGCCAGCAGCCAACCTCTACAGGGGGCGGTAGATACGCAGTATTTT
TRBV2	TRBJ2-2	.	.	CASSVFSGNTGELFF	TGTGCCAGCAGTGTTTTTAGCGGGAACACCGGGGAGCTGTTTTTT
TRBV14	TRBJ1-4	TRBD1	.	CASSQHGTGINEKLFF	TGTGCCAGCAGCCAACACGGGACAGGAATAAATGAAAAACTGTTTTTT
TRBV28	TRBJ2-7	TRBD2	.	CASSSAGGKYEQYF	TGTGCCAGCAGTTCAGCGGGAGGAAAGTACGAGCAGTACTTC
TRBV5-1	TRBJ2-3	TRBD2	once	CASSPWLAGGPADTQYF	TGCGCCAGCAGCCCCTGGCTAGCGGGAGGGCCCGCAGATACGCAGTATTTT
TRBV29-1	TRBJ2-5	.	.	CSGGRVQETQYF	TGCAGCGGGGGACGGGTACAAGAGACCCAGTACTTC
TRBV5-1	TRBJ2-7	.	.	CASSLADRTFSYEQYF	TGCGCCAGCAGCTTGGCCGACAGGACCTTCTCCTACGAGCAGTACTTC
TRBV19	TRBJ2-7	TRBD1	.	CASSPLGDRGSEQYF	TGTGCCAGTAGCCCCTTAGGGGACAGGGGGTCCGAGCAGTACTTC
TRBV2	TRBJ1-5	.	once	CASSDQGPDSNQPQHF	TGTGCCAGCAGTGATCAGGGGCCAGATAGCAATCAGCCCCAGCATTTT
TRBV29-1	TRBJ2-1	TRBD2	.	CSVEVSPWGLAGPAHNEQFF	TGCAGCGTTGAAGTTTCACCTTGGGGACTAGCGGGACCGGCACACAATGAGCAGTTCTTC
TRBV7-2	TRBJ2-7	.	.	CASSPFSSGNSYEQYF	TGTGCCAGCAGCCCCTTTTCGAGCGGAAACTCCTACGAGCAGTACTTC
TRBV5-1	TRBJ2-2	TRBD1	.	CASSSTGGATGELFF	TGCGCCAGCAGCTCTACAGGGGGCGCGACCGGGGAGCTGTTTTTT
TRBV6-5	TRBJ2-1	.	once	CASSYLGAHEQFF	TGTGCCAGCAGTTACCTTGGGGCCCATGAGCAGTTCTTC
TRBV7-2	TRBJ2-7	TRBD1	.	CASSSRDRASEQYF	TGTGCCAGCAGCTCCCGGGACAGGGCGAGTGAGCAGTACTTC
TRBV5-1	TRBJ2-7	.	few	CASSLGVGTYEQYF	TGCGCCAGCAGCTTGGGTGTCGGAACCTACGAGCAGTACTTC
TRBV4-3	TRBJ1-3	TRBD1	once	CASSQGRTGAGGNTIYF	TGCGCCAGCAGCCAAGGGCGTACAGGGGCGGGTGGAAACACCATATATTTT